This T cell receptor beta chain was recorded in a study of OX40 agonist ivuxolimab in advanced cancers. A note on this clone: What it binds is not known.

The CDR3 is 15 residues long. V lost 5 bases and J lost 0, with 10 bases in between. CDR1 SGHTA and CDR2 FQGTGA come from the germline V gene. Produced via immunoSEQ multiplex PCR; TCRdb's table is partial and in-frame only. This table holds about 79,000 clones, about 90% found once. Study-wide results and caveats: In the expanded peripheral T cells, antigen specificity was never determined. At 0.1-3.0 mg/kg, partial responders had clonal expansion among the lowest observed. Some of the nonresponding patients also showed low levels of normalized T-cell clonal expansion. More expanded clones were seen, on average, in CD8+ T cells than in CD4+.

The sequence was collected from an adult with an advanced solid tumor such as melanoma, head and neck, liver or kidney cancer. This chain joins TRBV7-3 and TRBJ2-2; no clear D. The starting material was CD4+ or CD8+ T cells sorted from blood, obtained in a trial of the OX40 agonist ivuxolimab. CDR3 sequence reads: CASSRQLANTGELFF. As DNA, the CDR3 is TGTGCCAGCAGCAGACAACTCGCGAACACCGGGGAGCTGTTTTTT.